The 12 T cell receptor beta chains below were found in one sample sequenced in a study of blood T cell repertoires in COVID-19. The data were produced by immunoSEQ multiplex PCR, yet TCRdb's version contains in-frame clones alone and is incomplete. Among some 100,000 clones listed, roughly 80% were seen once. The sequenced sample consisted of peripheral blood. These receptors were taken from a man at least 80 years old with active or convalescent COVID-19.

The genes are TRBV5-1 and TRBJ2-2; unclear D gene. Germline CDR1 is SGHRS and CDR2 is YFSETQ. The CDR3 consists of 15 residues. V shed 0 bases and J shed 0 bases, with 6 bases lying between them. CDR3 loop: CASSLVQANTGELFF. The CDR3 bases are TGCGCCAGCAGCTTGGTCCAGGCGAACACCGGGGAGCTGTTTTTT.

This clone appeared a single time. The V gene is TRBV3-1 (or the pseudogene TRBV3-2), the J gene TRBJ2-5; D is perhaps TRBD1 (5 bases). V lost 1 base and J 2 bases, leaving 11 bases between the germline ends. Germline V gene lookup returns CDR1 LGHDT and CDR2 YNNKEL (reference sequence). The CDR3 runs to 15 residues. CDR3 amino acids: CASSQARGPQETQYF. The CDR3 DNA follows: TGTGCCAGCAGCCAAGCTAGGGGCCCACAAGAGACCCAGTACTTC.

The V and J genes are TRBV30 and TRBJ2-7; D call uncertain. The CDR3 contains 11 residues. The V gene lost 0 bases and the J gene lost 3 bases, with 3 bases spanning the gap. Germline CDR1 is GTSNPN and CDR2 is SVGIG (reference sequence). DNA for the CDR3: TGTGCCTGGAGTGTGCGCTACGAGCAGTACTTC. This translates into CAWSVRYEQYF.

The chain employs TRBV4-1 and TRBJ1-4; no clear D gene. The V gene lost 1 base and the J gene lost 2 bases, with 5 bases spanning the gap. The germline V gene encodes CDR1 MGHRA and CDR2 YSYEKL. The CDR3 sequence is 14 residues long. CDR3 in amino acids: CASSQAGTNEKLFF. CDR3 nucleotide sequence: TGCGCCAGCAGCCAAGCCGGTACTAATGAAAAACTGTTTTTT.

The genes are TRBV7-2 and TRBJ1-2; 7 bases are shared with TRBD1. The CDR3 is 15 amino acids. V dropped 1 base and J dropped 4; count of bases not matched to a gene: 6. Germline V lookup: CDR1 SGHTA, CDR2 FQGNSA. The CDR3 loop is CASSLVTGDSYGYTF. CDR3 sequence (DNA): TGTGCCAGCAGCTTAGTCACAGGGGATAGCTATGGCTACACCTTC.

CDR3 sequence (DNA): TGTGCCAGCAGCTTGGTATCAGATTCACCCCTCCACTTT. This encodes CASSLVSDSPLHF. The V call is TRBV5-6, the J call TRBJ1-6; the D is unclear. Germline V gene lookup returns CDR1 SGHDT and CDR2 YYEEEE. This CDR3 region has 13 residues. Deletions cut 0 bases from V and 8 bases from J, with 6 bases between.

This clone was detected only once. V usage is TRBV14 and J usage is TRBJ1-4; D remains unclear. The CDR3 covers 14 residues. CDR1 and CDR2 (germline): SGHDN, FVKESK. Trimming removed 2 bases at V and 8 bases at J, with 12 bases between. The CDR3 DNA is TGTGCCAGCAGCCAACGAGGTTGGCGCGAAAAACTGTTTTTT. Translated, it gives CASSQRGWREKLFF.

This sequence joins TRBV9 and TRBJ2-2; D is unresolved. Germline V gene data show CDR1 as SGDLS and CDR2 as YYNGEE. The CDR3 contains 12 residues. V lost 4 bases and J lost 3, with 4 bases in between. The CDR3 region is CASSPHTGELFF. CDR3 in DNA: TGTGCCAGCAGCCCTCACACCGGGGAGCTGTTTTTT.

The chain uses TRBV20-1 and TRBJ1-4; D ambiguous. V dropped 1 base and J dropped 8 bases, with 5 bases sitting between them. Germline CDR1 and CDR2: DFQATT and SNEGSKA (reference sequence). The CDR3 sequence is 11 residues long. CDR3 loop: CSARAMEKLFF. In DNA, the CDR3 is TGCAGTGCTAGAGCTATGGAAAAACTGTTTTTT.

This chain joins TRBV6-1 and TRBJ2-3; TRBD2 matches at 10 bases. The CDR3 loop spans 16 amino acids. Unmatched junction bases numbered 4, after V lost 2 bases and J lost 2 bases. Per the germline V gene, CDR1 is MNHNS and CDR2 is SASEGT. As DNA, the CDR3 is TGTGCCAGCAGTGAACAGACTAGCGGGTTCACAGATACGCAGTATTTT. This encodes CASSEQTSGFTDTQYF.

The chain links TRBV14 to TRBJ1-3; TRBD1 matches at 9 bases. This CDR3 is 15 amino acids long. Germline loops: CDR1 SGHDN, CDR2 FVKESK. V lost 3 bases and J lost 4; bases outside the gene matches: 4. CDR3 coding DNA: TGTGCCAGCAGCCACGGGACAGGGCCGGGAAACACCATATATTTT. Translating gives CASSHGTGPGNTIYF.

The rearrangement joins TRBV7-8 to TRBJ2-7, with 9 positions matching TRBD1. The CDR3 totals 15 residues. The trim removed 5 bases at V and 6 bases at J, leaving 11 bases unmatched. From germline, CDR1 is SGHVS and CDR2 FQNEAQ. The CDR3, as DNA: TGTGCCAGCAGCCCCGGGACAGGGAGTTGGGGCGAGCAGTACTTC. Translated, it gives CASSPGTGSWGEQYF.